A selection of T cell receptor beta chains follows, all from one sample in a study of T cell responses to AZD1222 COVID-19 vaccine. The table came from immunoSEQ multiplex PCR; TCRdb's copy has only in-frame clones and leaves some out. The table shows about 110,000 clones, with about nine tenths occurring only once. The sample in question was peripheral blood, obtained on day 0 of AZD1222 vaccination. These receptors were collected from an adult in good health. Both conserved end residues are part of each CDR3. Part of the rows lack a size; the others show once, few, many or a class for expanded clones.

>-|TRBV5-1|TRBJ1-2
CASSLSGQAPYGYTF
>once|TRBV5-5|TRBJ2-1
CASSPEGGSIGEQFF
>-|TRBV5-1|TRBJ1-2
CASSLEGAYGYTF
>-|TRBV19|TRBJ1-6
CASSIEAGDRSPLHF
>few|TRBV2|TRBJ1-1
CASSVQGATEAFF
>-|TRBV9|TRBJ2-1
CASSIMDVNEQFF
>-|TRBV19|TRBJ1-2
CASRMGSYYGYTF
>-|TRBV11-2|TRBJ2-7
CASSLVLEQYF
>-|TRBV5-1|TRBJ2-7
CASSWETGRGGEQYF
>-|TRBV19|TRBJ1-1
CASSDPRIVPTNPINTEAFF
>-|TRBV2|TRBJ1-1
CASMVRDPGEAFF
>-|TRBV12-5|TRBJ1-1
CASGLSRNTEAFF
>-|TRBV7-7|TRBJ2-5
CASSLGGRGEETQYF
>-|TRBV19|TRBJ1-1
CASRIVSGADAFF
>-|TRBV6-5|TRBJ2-7
CASRSGTSGDYEQYF
>-|TRBV6-2/TRBV6-3|TRBJ1-2
CASSLPGGYGYTF
>-|TRBV5-1|TRBJ1-4
CASSQTGYEKLFF
>-|TRBV11-2|TRBJ1-4
CASSTGTGTNEKLFF
>-|TRBV11-3|TRBJ2-7
CASSSGASSYEQYF
>-|TRBV7-9|TRBJ1-2
CASSLGQGYGYTF
>-|TRBV5-8|TRBJ1-2
CASSPGSFYTF
>-|TRBV27|TRBJ2-7
CASRNRQEPYEQYF
>once|TRBV2|TRBJ2-3
CASSPGLAGGLGTQYF
>-|TRBV5-3|TRBJ1-1
CARSPRTGRTEAFF
>-|TRBV5-1|TRBJ2-6
CASSPYRDPSGANVLTF
>-|TRBV3-1/TRBV3-2|TRBJ1-5
CASSQGQLDNQPQHF
>-|TRBV20-1|TRBJ1-2
CSAIGTGSGTF
>once|TRBV27|TRBJ2-7
CASSSSPSGRSYEQYF
>few|TRBV6-1|TRBJ1-6
CASSVDRALSYNSPLHF
>few|TRBV27|TRBJ2-3
CASSPTSSDTQYF
>-|TRBV2|TRBJ1-1
CASSQGELTEAFF
>-|TRBV9|TRBJ2-3
CASSSSLRDTQYF
>-|TRBV6-2/TRBV6-3|TRBJ2-7
CASSQGSEQYF
>-|TRBV11-2|TRBJ1-4
CASSLGGVWGEKLFF
>-|TRBV5-1|TRBJ2-1
CASSAGGEQFF
>-|TRBV5-6|TRBJ2-1
CASSPGVGLGGQFF
>-|TRBV19|TRBJ1-2
CASSIDRQGLGFGYTF
>-|TRBV5-1|TRBJ1-3
CASSLRTGAISGNTIYF
>few|TRBV10-3|TRBJ2-1
CAISEDSNEQFF
>-|TRBV11-2|TRBJ2-2
CASNPKGLAGGLTGELFF
>-|TRBV28|TRBJ1-3
CASSLSIGGNTIYF
>-|TRBV12-3/TRBV12-4|TRBJ1-5
CASSLPPLPQHF
>-|TRBV5-6|TRBJ1-5
CASSLWTASNQPQHF
>-|TRBV11-3|TRBJ1-3
CASQGIGNTIYF
>-|TRBV5-1|TRBJ2-1
CASSLVTSGTSYEQFF
>-|TRBV30|TRBJ1-1
CAWSVLRGPGTEAFF
>few|TRBV19|TRBJ1-5
CASSTSTESLISAQHF
>-|TRBV6-2/TRBV6-3|TRBJ1-6
CASSYLGQDNSPLHF
>-|TRBV5-1|TRBJ2-1
CASSLRGDHYNEQFF
>-|TRBV29-1|TRBJ1-1
CTVGIPSNTEAFF